This TCR beta chain was sequenced for a study of control samples from healthy donors and cancer patients. CDR1 and CDR2 (germline): MNHEY, SMNVEV (reference sequence). V was clipped by 2 bases and J by 4 bases, with 8 bases between them. The CDR3 is 13 residues long. Sequencing used immunoSEQ multiplex PCR; TCRdb keeps in-frame clones, though not all of them. This table holds about 180,000 clones, around 92% found once. This receptor was identified in a woman between 40 and 50 years old in good health. The chain is built from TRBV27 and TRBJ2-5, with D possibly being TRBD1 (6 bases). Sample: blood. CDR3: CASSLGGTETQYF. DNA for the CDR3: TGTGCCAGCAGTTTAGGGGGCACAGAGACCCAGTACTTC.